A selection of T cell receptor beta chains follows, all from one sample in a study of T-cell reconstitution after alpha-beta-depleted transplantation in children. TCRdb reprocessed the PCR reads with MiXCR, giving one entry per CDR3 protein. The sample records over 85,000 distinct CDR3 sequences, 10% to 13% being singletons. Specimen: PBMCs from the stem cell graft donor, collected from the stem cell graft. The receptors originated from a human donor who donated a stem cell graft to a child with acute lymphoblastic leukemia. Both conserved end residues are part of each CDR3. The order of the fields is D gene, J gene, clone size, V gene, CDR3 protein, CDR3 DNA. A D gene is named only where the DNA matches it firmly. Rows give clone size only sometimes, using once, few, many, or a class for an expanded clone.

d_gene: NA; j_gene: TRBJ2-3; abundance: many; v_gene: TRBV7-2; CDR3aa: CASSAYMGGTDTQYF; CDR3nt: TGTGCCAGCAGCGCATACATGGGTGGTACAGATACGCAGTATTTT
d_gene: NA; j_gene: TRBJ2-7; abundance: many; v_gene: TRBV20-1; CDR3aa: CSARWQTSPVHF; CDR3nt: TGCAGTGCTAGGTGGCAGACTAGTCCCGTACACTTC
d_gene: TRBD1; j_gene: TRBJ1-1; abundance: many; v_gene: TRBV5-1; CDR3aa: CASSAGTGNTEAFF; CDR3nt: TGCGCCAGCAGCGCTGGGACAGGGAACACTGAAGCTTTCTTT
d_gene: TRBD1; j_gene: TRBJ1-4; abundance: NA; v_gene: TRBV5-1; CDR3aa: CASSLEGASDEKLFF; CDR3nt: TGCGCCAGCAGCTTAGAGGGGGCATCAGATGAAAAACTGTTTTTT
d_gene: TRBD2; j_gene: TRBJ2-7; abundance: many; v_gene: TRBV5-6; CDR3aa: CASSLDSSGRAYEQYF; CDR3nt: TGTGCCAGCAGCTTGGACTCTAGCGGGAGAGCCTACGAGCAGTACTTC
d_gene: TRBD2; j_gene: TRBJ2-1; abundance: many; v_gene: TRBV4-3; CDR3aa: CASSQGGTFVAGDSGEQFF; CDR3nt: TGCGCCAGCAGCCAAGGAGGGACATTTGTAGCGGGAGACTCCGGTGAGCAGTTCTTC
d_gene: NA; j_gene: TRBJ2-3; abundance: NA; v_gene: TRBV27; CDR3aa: CAISPGTFTDTQYF; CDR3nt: TGTGCCATCAGTCCCGGGACTTTCACAGATACGCAGTATTTT
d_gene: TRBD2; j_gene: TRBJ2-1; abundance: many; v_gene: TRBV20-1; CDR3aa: CSAPVPSGGSYNEQFF; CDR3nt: TGCAGTGCTCCCGTCCCTAGCGGTGGGTCCTACAATGAGCAGTTCTTC
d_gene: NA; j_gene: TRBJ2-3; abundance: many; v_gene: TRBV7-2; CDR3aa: CASSFRGSDTQYF; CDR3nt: TGTGCCAGCAGCTTCCGGGGCTCAGATACGCAGTATTTT
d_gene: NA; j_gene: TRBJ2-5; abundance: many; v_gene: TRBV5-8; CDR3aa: CASSSGTPQETQYF; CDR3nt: TGTGCCAGCAGCTCCGGGACTCCCCAAGAGACCCAGTACTTC
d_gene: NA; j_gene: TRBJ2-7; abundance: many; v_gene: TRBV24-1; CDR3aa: CATSGEGGYEQYF; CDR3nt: TGTGCCACCAGTGGCGAAGGGGGCTACGAGCAGTACTTC
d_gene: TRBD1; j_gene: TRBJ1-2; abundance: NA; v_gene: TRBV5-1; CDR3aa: CASSIRDRDYGYTF; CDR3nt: TGCGCCAGCAGCATCCGGGACAGGGACTATGGCTACACCTTC
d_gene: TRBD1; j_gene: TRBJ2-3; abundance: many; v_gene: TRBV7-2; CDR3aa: CASSPSGQDTDTQYF; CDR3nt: TGTGCCAGCAGCCCATCGGGACAGGACACAGATACGCAGTATTTT
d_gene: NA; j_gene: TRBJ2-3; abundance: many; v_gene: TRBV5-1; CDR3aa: CASSSPGSSLFKPTDTQYF; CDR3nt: TGCGCCAGCAGCTCCCCCGGGTCTAGTCTATTTAAGCCCACAGATACGCAGTATTTT
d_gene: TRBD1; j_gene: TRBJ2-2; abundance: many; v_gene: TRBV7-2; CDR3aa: CASSARGPGRPPNTGELFF; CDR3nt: TGTGCCAGCAGCGCTAGGGGGCCCGGCCGGCCCCCCAACACCGGGGAGCTGTTTTTT
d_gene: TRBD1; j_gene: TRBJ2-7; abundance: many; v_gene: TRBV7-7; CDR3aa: CASSSLTGSHEQYF; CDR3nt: TGTGCTAGCAGCTCCCTGACAGGGTCCCACGAGCAGTACTTC
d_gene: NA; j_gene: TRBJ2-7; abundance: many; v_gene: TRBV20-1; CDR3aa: CSARGPGVMDEQYF; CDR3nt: TGCAGTGCTAGAGGTCCAGGGGTGATGGACGAGCAGTACTTC
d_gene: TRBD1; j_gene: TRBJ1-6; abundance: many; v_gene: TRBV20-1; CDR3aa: CSAAPHPQGNNSPLHF; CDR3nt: TGCAGTGCTGCTCCGCACCCACAGGGGAATAATTCACCCCTCCACTTT
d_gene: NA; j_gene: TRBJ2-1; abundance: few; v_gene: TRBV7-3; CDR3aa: CASSSDPGSYNEQFF; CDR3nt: TGTGCCAGCAGCTCGGACCCGGGCTCCTACAATGAGCAGTTCTTC
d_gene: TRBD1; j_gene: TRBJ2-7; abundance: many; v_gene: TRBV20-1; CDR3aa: CSARESPGQGDYEQYF; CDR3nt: TGCAGTGCTAGAGAGTCCCCGGGACAGGGGGACTACGAGCAGTACTTC
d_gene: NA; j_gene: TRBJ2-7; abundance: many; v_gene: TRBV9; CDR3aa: CASSAQGGTYEQYF; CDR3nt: TGTGCCAGCAGCGCTCAGGGGGGGACCTACGAGCAGTACTTC
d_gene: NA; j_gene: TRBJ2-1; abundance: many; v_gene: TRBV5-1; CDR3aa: CASSLAGRDYNEQFF; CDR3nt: TGCGCCAGCAGCTTGGCGGGCAGAGACTACAATGAGCAGTTCTTC
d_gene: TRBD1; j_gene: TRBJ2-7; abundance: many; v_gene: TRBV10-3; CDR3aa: CAISEPGQGHGYEQYF; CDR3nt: TGTGCCATCAGTGAGCCCGGACAGGGGCACGGCTACGAGCAGTACTTC
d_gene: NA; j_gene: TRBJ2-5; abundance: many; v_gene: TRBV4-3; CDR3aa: CASSQVAGNQETQYF; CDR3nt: TGCGCCAGCAGCCAAGTTGCAGGGAACCAAGAGACCCAGTACTTC
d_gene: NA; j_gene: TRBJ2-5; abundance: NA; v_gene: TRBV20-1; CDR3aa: CSATGRSQETQYF; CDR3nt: TGCAGTGCTACCGGGAGAAGCCAAGAGACCCAGTACTTC
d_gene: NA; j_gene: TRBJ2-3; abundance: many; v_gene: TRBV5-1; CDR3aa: CASSLANYGTDTQYF; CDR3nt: TGCGCCAGCAGCTTGGCTAACTACGGCACAGATACGCAGTATTTT
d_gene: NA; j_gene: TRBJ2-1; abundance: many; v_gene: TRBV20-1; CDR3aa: CSARDQGSSHSEQFF; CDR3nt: TGCAGTGCTAGAGATCAGGGTAGCAGTCATAGTGAGCAGTTCTTC
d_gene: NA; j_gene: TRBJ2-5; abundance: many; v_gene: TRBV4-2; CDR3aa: CASSQDGQLMETQYF; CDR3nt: TGTGCCAGCAGCCAAGACGGACAGCTTATGGAGACCCAGTACTTC
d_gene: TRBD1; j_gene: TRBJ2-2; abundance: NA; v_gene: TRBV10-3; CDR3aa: CATRTGSTGELFF; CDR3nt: TGTGCCACGAGGACAGGGAGCACCGGGGAGCTGTTTTTT
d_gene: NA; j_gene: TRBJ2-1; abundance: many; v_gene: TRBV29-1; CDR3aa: CSRRGGSDEQFF; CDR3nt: TGCAGCCGTAGGGGGGGGTCGGATGAGCAGTTCTTC
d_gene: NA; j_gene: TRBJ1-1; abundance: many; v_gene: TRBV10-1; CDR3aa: CASTEGLQTEAFF; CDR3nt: TGCGCCAGCACCGAGGGGCTTCAAACCGAAGCTTTCTTT
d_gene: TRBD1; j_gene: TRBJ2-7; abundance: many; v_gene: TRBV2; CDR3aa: CASREDRFPYEQYF; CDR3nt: TGTGCCAGCAGGGAGGACAGGTTCCCCTACGAGCAGTACTTC
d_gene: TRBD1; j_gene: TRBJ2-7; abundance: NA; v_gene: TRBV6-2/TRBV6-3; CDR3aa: CASRTPGQGYEQYF; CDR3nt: TGTGCCAGCAGGACCCCGGGACAGGGCTACGAGCAGTACTTC
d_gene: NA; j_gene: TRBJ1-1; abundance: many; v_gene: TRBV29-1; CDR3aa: CSVPSTRGTEAFF; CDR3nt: TGCAGCGTGCCAAGCACGCGGGGGACTGAAGCTTTCTTT
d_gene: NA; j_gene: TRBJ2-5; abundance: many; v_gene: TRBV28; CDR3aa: CASQEGGEETQYF; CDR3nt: TGTGCCAGCCAGGAGGGGGGAGAGGAGACCCAGTACTTC
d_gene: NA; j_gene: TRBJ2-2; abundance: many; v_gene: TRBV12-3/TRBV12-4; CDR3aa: CASSFDWGAGELFF; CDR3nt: TGTGCCAGCAGTTTCGATTGGGGGGCCGGGGAGCTGTTTTTT
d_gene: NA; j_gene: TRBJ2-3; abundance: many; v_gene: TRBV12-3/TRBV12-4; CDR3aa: CASSRGRTTVTDTQYF; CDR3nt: TGTGCCAGCAGCCGAGGACGGACTACCGTGACAGATACGCAGTATTTT
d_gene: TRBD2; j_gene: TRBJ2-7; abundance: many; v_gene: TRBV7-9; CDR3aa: CATLGLAGAYEQYF; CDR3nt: TGTGCCACTTTAGGACTAGCGGGTGCCTACGAGCAGTACTTC
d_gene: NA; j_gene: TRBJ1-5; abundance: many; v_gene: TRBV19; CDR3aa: CASSILRQPQHF; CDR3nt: TGTGCCAGTAGTATACTGCGTCAGCCCCAGCATTTT
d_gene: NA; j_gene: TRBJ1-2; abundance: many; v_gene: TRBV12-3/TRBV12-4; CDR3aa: CASSSDGLYGYTF; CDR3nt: TGTGCCAGCAGCTCCGACGGGCTCTATGGCTACACCTTC
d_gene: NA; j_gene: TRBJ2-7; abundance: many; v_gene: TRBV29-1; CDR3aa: CSVDQGTSYEQYF; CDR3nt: TGCAGCGTTGATCAAGGGACCTCCTACGAGCAGTACTTC
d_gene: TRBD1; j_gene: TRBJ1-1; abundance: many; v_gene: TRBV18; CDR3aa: CASSKTTPGTGNTEAFF; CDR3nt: TGTGCCAGCTCTAAAACTACCCCCGGGACAGGGAACACTGAAGCTTTCTTT
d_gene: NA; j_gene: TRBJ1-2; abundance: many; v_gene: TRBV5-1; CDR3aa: CASSFGRLGKFGYTF; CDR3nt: TGCGCCAGCAGCTTCGGGCGTCTAGGGAAATTTGGCTACACCTTC
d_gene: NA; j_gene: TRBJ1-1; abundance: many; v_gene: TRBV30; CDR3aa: CAWSVGVLNTEAFF; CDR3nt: TGTGCCTGGAGTGTAGGGGTCCTGAACACTGAAGCTTTCTTT
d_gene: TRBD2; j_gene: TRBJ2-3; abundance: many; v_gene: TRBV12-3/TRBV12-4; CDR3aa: CASRETSLSTDTQYF; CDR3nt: TGTGCCAGCAGGGAGACTAGCCTGAGCACAGATACGCAGTATTTT
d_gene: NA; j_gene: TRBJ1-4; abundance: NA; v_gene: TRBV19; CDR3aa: CASTEREGEKLFF; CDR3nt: TGTGCCAGTACGGAAAGGGAAGGTGAAAAACTGTTTTTT
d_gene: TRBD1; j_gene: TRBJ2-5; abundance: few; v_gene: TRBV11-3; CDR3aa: CASSPGTDSQETQYF; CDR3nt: TGTGCCAGCAGCCCTGGGACAGACTCTCAAGAGACCCAGTACTTC
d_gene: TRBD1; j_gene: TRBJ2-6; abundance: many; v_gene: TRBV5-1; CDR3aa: CASSLGTGTISGANVLTF; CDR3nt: TGCGCCAGCAGCTTGGGGACAGGGACCATCTCTGGGGCCAACGTCCTGACTTTC
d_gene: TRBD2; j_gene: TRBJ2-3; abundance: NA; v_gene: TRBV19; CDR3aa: CASSPSGTSGGLSDTQYF; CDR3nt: TGTGCCAGTAGCCCCTCGGGGACTAGCGGGGGGTTGTCAGATACGCAGTATTTT
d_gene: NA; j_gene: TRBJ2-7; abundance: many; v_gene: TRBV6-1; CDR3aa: CASNPPGGKYEQYF; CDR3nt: TGTGCCAGCAACCCCCCGGGGGGCAAGTACGAGCAGTACTTC
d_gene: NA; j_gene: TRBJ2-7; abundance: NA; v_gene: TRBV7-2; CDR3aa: CASSLGRSYEQYF; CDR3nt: TGTGCCAGCAGCTTAGGACGATCCTACGAGCAGTACTTC
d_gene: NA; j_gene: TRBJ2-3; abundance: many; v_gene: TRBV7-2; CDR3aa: CASSLAGGTSTDTQYF; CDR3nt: TGTGCCAGCAGCTTAGCTGGTGGCACTAGCACAGATACGCAGTATTTT
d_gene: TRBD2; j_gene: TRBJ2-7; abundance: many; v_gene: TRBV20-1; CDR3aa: CSARVSGGSGVALYEQYF; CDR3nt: TGCAGTGCTAGAGTTAGCGGGGGTAGCGGGGTGGCCCTCTACGAGCAGTACTTC
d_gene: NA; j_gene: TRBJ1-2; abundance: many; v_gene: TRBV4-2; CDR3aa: CASSRYLSKDYGYTF; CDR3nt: TGTGCCAGCAGCCGTTACCTTTCAAAGGACTATGGCTACACCTTC
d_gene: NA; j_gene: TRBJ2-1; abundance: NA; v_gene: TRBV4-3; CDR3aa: CASSQHHGRGPYNEQFF; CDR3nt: TGCGCCAGCAGCCAACATCACGGGAGAGGCCCCTACAATGAGCAGTTCTTC
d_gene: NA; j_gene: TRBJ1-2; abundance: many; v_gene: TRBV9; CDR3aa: CASSTGTNYGYTF; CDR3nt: TGTGCCAGCAGCACCGGGACAAACTATGGCTACACCTTC
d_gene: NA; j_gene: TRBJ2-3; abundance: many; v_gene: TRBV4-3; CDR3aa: CASSQSQGPDTQYF; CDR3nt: TGCGCCAGCAGCCAATCACAGGGCCCAGATACGCAGTATTTT